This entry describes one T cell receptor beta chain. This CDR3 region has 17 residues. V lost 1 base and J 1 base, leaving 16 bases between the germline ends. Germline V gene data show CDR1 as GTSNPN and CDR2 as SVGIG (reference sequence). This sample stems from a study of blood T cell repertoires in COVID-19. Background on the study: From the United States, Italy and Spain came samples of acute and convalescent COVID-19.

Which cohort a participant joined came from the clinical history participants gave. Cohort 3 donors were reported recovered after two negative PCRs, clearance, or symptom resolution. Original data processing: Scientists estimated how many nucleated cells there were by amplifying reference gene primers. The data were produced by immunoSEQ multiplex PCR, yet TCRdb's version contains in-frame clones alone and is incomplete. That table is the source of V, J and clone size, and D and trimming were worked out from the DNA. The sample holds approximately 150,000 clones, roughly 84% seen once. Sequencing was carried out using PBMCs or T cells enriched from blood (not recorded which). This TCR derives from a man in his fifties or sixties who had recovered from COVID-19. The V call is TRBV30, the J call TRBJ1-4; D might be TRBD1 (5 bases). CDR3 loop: CAWSALVGRGTNEKLFF. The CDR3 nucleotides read TGTGCCTGGAGTGCGTTAGTGGGTAGGGGAACTAATGAAAAACTGTTTTTT.